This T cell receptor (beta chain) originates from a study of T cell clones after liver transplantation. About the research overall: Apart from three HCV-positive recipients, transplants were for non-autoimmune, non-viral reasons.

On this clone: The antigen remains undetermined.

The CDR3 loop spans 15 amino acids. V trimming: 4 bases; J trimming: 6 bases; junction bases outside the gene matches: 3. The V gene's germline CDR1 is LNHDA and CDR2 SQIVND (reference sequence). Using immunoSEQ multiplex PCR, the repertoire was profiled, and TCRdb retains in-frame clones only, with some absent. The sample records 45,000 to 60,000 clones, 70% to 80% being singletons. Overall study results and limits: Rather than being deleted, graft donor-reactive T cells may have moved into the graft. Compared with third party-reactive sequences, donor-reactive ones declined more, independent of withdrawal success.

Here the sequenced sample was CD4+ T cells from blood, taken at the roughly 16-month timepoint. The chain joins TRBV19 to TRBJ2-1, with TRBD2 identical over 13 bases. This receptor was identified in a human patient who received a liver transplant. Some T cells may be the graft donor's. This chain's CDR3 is CASSTGTSGVNEQFF. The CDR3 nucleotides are TGTGCCAGTAGTACCGGGACTAGCGGGGTCAATGAGCAGTTCTTC.